What follows are 27 T cell receptor beta chains derived from one specimen sequenced in a study of cytomegalovirus exposure and HLA in healthy donors. The PCR used 60 Vbeta and 13 Jbeta primers. TCRdb's copy holds only in-frame clones and misses some; the assay was immunoSEQ multiplex PCR. Of 160,000 or so clones detected, around three quarters appear once; the ten largest clones hold more than 0.8%. Specimen: PBMCs. These receptors originate from a woman aged 40-49 years in good health and CMV-seronegative.

J is TRBJ2-2 and V is TRBV4-2, with 10 positions matching TRBD2. The CDR3 is 16 residues long. Germline V gene sequence: CDR1 LGHNA, CDR2 YNFKEQ. The V and J ends lost 1 base and 7 bases, in that order; junction bases with no gene match: 6. The CDR3 loop reads CASSQASGRVSGELFF. The CDR3 bases are TGTGCCAGCAGCCAAGCCAGCGGGAGGGTGAGCGGGGAGCTGTTTTTT.

The rearrangement links TRBV15 to TRBJ1-1, with D uncertain. Germline V lookup: CDR1 LNHNV, CDR2 YYDKDF (reference sequence). V was shortened by 5 bases and J by 2 bases, with 15 bases between the two germline ends. The CDR3 totals 15 residues. CDR3 sequence: CATSDGGKGNTEAFF. In DNA form, the CDR3 reads TGTGCCACCAGCGATGGCGGGAAGGGCAACACTGAAGCTTTCTTT.

The chain has TRBV7-8 and TRBJ2-7, with 9 bases matching TRBD2. Germline-derived CDR1 and CDR2 are SGHVS and FQNEAQ. V trimming: 6 bases; J trimming: 1 base; junction bases outside the gene matches: 10. The CDR3 contains 16 residues. CDR3 nucleotide sequence: TGTGCCAGCAGTCCATTAAGCGGGAGGCTTTCCTACGAGCAGTACTTC. It translates to CASSPLSGRLSYEQYF.

This clone was observed once. The chain couples TRBV5-1 to TRBJ2-1; 7 bases agree with TRBD2. CDR3 length: 15 amino acids. The V gene's germline CDR1 is SGHRS and CDR2 YFSETQ. Germline trimming cut 0 bases from V and 7 bases from J; bases unmatched to any gene: 7. The CDR3 DNA reads TGCGCCAGCAGCTTGGAAGGGAGGGAGACAAATGAGCAGTTCTTC. This encodes CASSLEGRETNEQFF.

This clone was seen more than once but under ten times. The V gene is TRBV19, the J gene TRBJ1-1; D is uncertain. Trimming cost V 3 bases and J 7 bases, with 12 bases left between them. Looked up from germline, CDR1 is LNHDA and CDR2 is SQIVND (reference sequence). This CDR3 region has 13 residues. The CDR3 DNA reads as TGTGCCAGTAGTATGGCGCGAGGGCGTGAAGCTTTCTTT. Translated, it gives CASSMARGREAFF.

This chain connects TRBV10-3 to TRBJ1-2, with D unresolved. Germline CDR1 is ENHRY and CDR2 is SYGVKD. V gave up 7 bases and J gave up 4 bases, with 10 bases separating them. The CDR3 covers 12 residues. CDR3 sequence: CAIKGQAYGYTF. CDR3 nucleotides: TGTGCCATCAAAGGCCAGGCCTATGGCTACACCTTC.

The chain combines TRBV11-3 with TRBJ2-3, with 9 bases that match TRBD1. The germline CDR1 and CDR2 sequences are SGHNT and YENEEA. Trimming at V came to 5 bases and at J to 3 bases, leaving 6 bases not matched to a gene. The CDR3 runs to 15 residues. CDR3 loop: CASSMRQGGTDTQYF. In DNA, the CDR3 is TGTGCCAGCAGCATGCGACAGGGGGGTACAGATACGCAGTATTTT.

This rearrangement joins TRBV19 to TRBJ1-4, with 7 bases matching TRBD1. The germline CDR1 and CDR2 sequences are LNHDA and SQIVND (reference sequence). Trimming removed 6 bases from V and 5 bases from J; junction bases left unmatched: 9. The CDR3 totals 15 residues. CDR3: CASSGIRGQNEKLFF. CDR3 sequence (DNA): TGTGCCAGTAGCGGAATCAGGGGACAGAATGAAAAACTGTTTTTT.

The CDR3 nucleotides read TGTGCCAGCAGCTTAGGTGCGGGAGACTTTGACGATGGCTACACCTTC. Translation: CASSLGAGDFDDGYTF. The V and J genes are TRBV7-2 and TRBJ1-2; D is undetermined. The CDR3 sequence is 16 residues long. Deletions cut 1 base from V and 6 bases from J, with 18 bases between. Germline CDR1 reads SGHTA; CDR2 reads FQGNSA.

This chain links TRBV11-2 with TRBJ2-2; 7 bases align to TRBD2. CDR1 and CDR2 (germline): SGHAT, FQNNGV. The CDR3 extends over 14 amino acids. Unmatched junction bases numbered 2, after V lost 5 bases and J lost 2 bases. CDR3: CASSRDYNTGELFF. The CDR3 coding sequence is TGTGCCAGCAGCCGGGACTATAACACCGGGGAGCTGTTTTTT.

This chain links TRBV5-1 with TRBJ1-2; TRBD1 is a possible D gene (6 bases). Trimming left V 1 base short and J 6 bases short, with 16 bases between. CDR3 length: 15 residues. The germline CDR1 and CDR2 sequences are SGHRS and YFSETQ. The DNA for the CDR3 is TGCGCCAGCAGCTTGACACAGGGTCGTAGGAATGGCTACACCTTC. Protein sequence: CASSLTQGRRNGYTF.

The sample holds a few counts of this clone. The chain has TRBV10-3 and TRBJ1-1; 9 bases align to TRBD1. J was trimmed by 5 bases and V by 6 bases; bases with no gene match: 10. This CDR3 has 15 residues. The germline V gene has CDR1 ENHRY and CDR2 SYGVKD. CDR3 residues: CAIRKDLTGGTEAFF. CDR3 DNA: TGTGCCATCAGAAAAGACCTGACAGGGGGAACTGAAGCTTTCTTT.

The V and J genes are TRBV11-3 and TRBJ2-7, with TRBD2 matching over 7 bases. Germline assignment: CDR1 SGHNT and CDR2 YENEEA. V lost 5 bases and J lost 5; bases outside the gene matches: 12. The CDR3 has 15 amino acids. The CDR3: CASSPPGGSAHEQYF. CDR3 nucleotide sequence: TGTGCCAGCAGCCCCCCAGGCGGGAGTGCCCACGAGCAGTACTTC.

The gene calls are TRBV7-3 and TRBJ2-1, with TRBD2 matching 9 bases. CDR1 and CDR2 from the germline V gene are SGHTA and FQGTGA. The CDR3 has 16 amino acids. V was clipped by 5 bases and J by 8 bases; unmatched bases: 13. The CDR3 DNA sequence: TGTGCCAGCAGCGCCCTTGGCGGGAGGGCCGGAGATGAGCAGTTCTTC. This translates into CASSALGGRAGDEQFF. The full variable domain, completed using reference TRBV7-3 and TRBJ2-1, is GAGVSQTPSNKVTEKGKYVELRCDPISGHTALYWYRQSLGQGPEFLIYFQGTGAADDSGLPNDRFFAVRPEGSVSTLKIQRTERGDSAVYLCASSALGGRAGDEQFFGPGTRLTVL.

This clone was observed a handful of times. The chain is built from TRBV5-1 and TRBJ1-3; a weak D match, TRBD1 (5 bases). V lost 0 bases to trimming and J lost 0 bases, with 10 bases between them. The CDR3 covers 16 residues. CDR1 SGHRS and CDR2 YFSETQ come from the germline V gene. CDR3 protein: CASSLGGVLSGNTIYF. The DNA for the CDR3 is TGCGCCAGCAGCTTGGGGGGGGTACTCTCTGGAAACACCATATATTTT.

The chain is built from TRBV5-1 and TRBJ1-4; 10 bases agree with TRBD1. This CDR3 has 15 residues. Germline V lookup: CDR1 SGHRS, CDR2 YFSETQ. With V trimmed by 3 bases and J by 7 bases, 6 bases remained unmatched. The CDR3 DNA reads TGCGCCAGCAGCTCATGGACAGGGGGTACTGAAAAACTGTTTTTT. Residues: CASSSWTGGTEKLFF.

This clone was observed a few times. The V gene is TRBV29-1, the J gene TRBJ2-7; possibly TRBD2 for D (7 bases). CDR1 SQVTM and CDR2 ANQGSEA come from the germline V gene. V shed 4 bases and J shed 0 bases, with 13 bases lying between them. This CDR3 comprises 14 residues. The CDR3 DNA sequence: TGCAGCGTTGGGAACGGGGGGCCCTCCTACGAGCAGTACTTC. It codes for CSVGNGGPSYEQYF.

The chain uses TRBV5-1 and TRBJ2-5; the D gene is possibly TRBD1 (6 bases). The germline V and J ends were trimmed by 3 bases and 5 bases, with 11 bases remaining between them. The CDR3 covers 13 residues. Germline V gene lookup returns CDR1 SGHRS and CDR2 YFSETQ. Here the CDR3 DNA reads TGCGCCAGCAGCTCACAGGGTGGCGAGACCCAGTACTTC. The encoded protein is CASSSQGGETQYF.

This clone appeared a single time. The genes are TRBV19 and TRBJ2-7, with 9 bases aligning to TRBD1. V shed 8 bases, J shed 3 bases, and the junction held 8 bases outside the gene matches. CDR3 length: 14 residues. Germline lookup yields CDR1 LNHDA and CDR2 SQIVND (reference sequence). The DNA for the CDR3 is TGTGCCAGTTCATACCGGGACAGGGACTACGAGCAGTACTTC. The encoded protein is CASSYRDRDYEQYF.

The J gene is TRBJ1-1, the V gene TRBV28; 7 bases are a match to TRBD1. Germline CDR1 and CDR2: MDHEN and SYDVKM. CDR3 length: 14 residues. The junction had 15 bases not matched to a gene; V was cut back by 8 bases and J by 9 bases. CDR3 loop: CASVYRGRGDKAFF. For the CDR3, the DNA is TGTGCCAGCGTATACAGGGGACGCGGCGATAAAGCTTTCTTT.

This chain links TRBV10-3 with TRBJ2-5; 7 bases map to TRBD1. The germline CDR1 and CDR2 sequences are ENHRY and SYGVKD. This CDR3 contains 13 residues. The V segment lost 10 bases and the J segment 5 bases; nucleotides outside the gene matches: 10. CDR3 amino acids: CATLETGLETQYF. CDR3 DNA sequence: TGTGCCACCCTGGAGACAGGGCTGGAGACCCAGTACTTC.

This clone was recorded a few times. The chain uses TRBV6-1 and TRBJ2-1; 8 bases agree with TRBD1. Per the germline V gene, CDR1 is MNHNS and CDR2 is SASEGT. This CDR3 spans 14 amino acids. V gave up 8 bases and J gave up 0 bases; unmatched junction bases: 3. The CDR3 nucleotides are TGTGCCAGCTTTGGACAGGGCTCCTACAATGAGCAGTTCTTC. It specifies CASFGQGSYNEQFF.

The V call is TRBV9, the J call TRBJ1-2; 7 positions agree with TRBD1. Germline V gives CDR1 SGDLS, CDR2 YYNGEE. The V gene end was trimmed by 4 bases and the J gene end by 3 bases; junction bases not matched to a gene: 6. The CDR3 is made up of 14 amino acids. The CDR3 bases are TGTGCCAGCAGCCCCCGACAGGGAGACTATGGCTACACCTTC. Its translation is CASSPRQGDYGYTF.

The chain uses TRBV5-1 and TRBJ1-5; 7 positions match TRBD1. Germline trimming cut 4 bases from V and 6 bases from J; bases unmatched to any gene: 10. The CDR3 length is 15 residues. Germline loops: CDR1 SGHRS, CDR2 YFSETQ. The CDR3 region has the DNA TGCGCCAGCAGCCCAACGGGACAGTCCAGTCAGCCCCAGCATTTT. Its protein is CASSPTGQSSQPQHF.

The chain has TRBV30 and TRBJ2-5; TRBD1 matches at 8 bases. The CDR3 spans 13 residues. Trimming at V came to 4 bases and at J to 4 bases, leaving 5 bases not matched to a gene. Germline assignment: CDR1 GTSNPN and CDR2 SVGIG (reference sequence). The CDR3 nucleotides read TGTGCCTGGACTGGACAGGGTATAGAGACCCAGTACTTC. This encodes CAWTGQGIETQYF. The complete variable domain, with remaining parts taken from reference TRBV30 and TRBJ2-5, reads SQTIHQWPATLVQPVGSPLSLECTVEGTSNPNLYWYRQAAGRGLQLLFYSVGIGQISSEVPQNLSASRPQDRQFILSSKKLLLSDSGFYLCAWTGQGIETQYFGPGTRLLVL.

The V call is TRBV29-1, the J call TRBJ2-7; TRBD1 agrees at 9 bases. Germline CDR1 SQVTM, CDR2 ANQGSEA. The CDR3 contains 12 residues. V shed 7 bases and J 3 bases; nucleotides not matched to a gene: 4. The CDR3: CSATDRGYEQYF. DNA for the CDR3: TGCAGCGCCACGGACAGGGGCTACGAGCAGTACTTC.

CDR3 loop: CAWSVGVQATEAFF. The CDR3 nucleotides read TGTGCCTGGAGTGTAGGGGTCCAGGCCACTGAAGCTTTCTTT. The rearrangement joins TRBV30 to TRBJ1-1, with D possibly being TRBD1 (5 bases). Trimming cost V 0 bases and J 4 bases, with 12 bases left between them. Per germline, CDR1 GTSNPN and CDR2 SVGIG (reference sequence). The CDR3 consists of 14 residues.